This T cell receptor (beta chain) was recovered during a study of blood T cells in healthy people across ages. The CDR3 totals 15 residues. CDR1 is SNHLY, CDR2 FYNNEI, per germline. J was trimmed by 4 bases and V by 5 bases; bases with no gene match: 7. Study results and limitations: A strong correlation was found between TCR beta diversity and the percentage of naive T cells.

Next came a second PCR, run for about 7 to 12 cycles, which used a sample-barcoded 5' primer along with a J-beta primer mix. From the 5' RACE reads, TCRdb called clonotypes with MiXCR, one entry per CDR3 protein. The sample consists of over 1,200,000 distinct CDR3 sequences, roughly 60% of them appearing once. With respect to this clonotype: The antigen remains undetermined.

This receptor was taken from a young man in good health. Sequencing used blood. This chain joins TRBV2 and TRBJ2-3, with TRBD2 matching 9 bases. The CDR3 nucleotides read TGTGCCAGCAGTCGCCTTAGCGGGAGCCCAGATACGCAGTATTTT. Its translation is CASSRLSGSPDTQYF.